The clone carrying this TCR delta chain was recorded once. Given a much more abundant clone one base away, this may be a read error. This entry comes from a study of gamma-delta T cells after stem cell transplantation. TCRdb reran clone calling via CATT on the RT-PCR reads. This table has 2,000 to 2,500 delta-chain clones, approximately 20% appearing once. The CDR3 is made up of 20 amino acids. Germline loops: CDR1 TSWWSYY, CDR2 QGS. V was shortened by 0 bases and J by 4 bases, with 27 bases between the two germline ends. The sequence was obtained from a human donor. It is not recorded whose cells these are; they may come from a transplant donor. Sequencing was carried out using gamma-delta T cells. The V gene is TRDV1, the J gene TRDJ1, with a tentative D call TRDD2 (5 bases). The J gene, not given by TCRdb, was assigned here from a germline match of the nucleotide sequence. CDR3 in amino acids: CALGELPYSCVLGARDKLIF. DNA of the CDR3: TGTGCTCTTGGGGAACTTCCCTATTCCTGCGTACTAGGGGCCCGCGATAAACTCATCTTT.